This TCR beta chain was sequenced in a study of T cell responses to AZD1222 COVID-19 vaccine. Method: immunoSEQ multiplex PCR; TCRdb's copy keeps in-frame clones and lacks some. The sample includes tens of thousands of clones, nearly 90% of them seen just once. General observations from the study: Dominant CD4 TCR responses targeted spike regions 160-218 and 743-854. The donors showed a predominance of white British ancestry and of females, with possible underestimation of clonal diversity. Spike-specific TCR breadth rose after two AZD1222 doses, and depth rose as well.

Germline assignment: CDR1 SGHTA and CDR2 FQGNSA. This CDR3 spans 14 amino acids. V was shortened by 3 bases and J by 1 base, with 9 bases between the two germline ends. With respect to this clone: As yet, its antigen is unknown.

V is TRBV7-2 and J is TRBJ2-5, with D possibly matching TRBD1 (5 bases). The source of this sequence is an adult who received the AZD1222 COVID-19 vaccine. Material: peripheral blood, obtained 28 days after the second AZD1222 dose. The CDR3 DNA sequence: TGTGCCAGCAGCTTTCAGGGATCCCAAGAGACCCAGTACTTC. It is translated as CASSFQGSQETQYF.